This TCR beta chain derives from a study of immune heterogeneity within non-small cell lung tumors. Background on the study: In total, the tumors were 4 squamous cell carcinomas, some ten non-squamous carcinomas and 1 not otherwise specified.

Multiplex PCR amplified TCR beta CDR3 with 32 V and 13 J primers. TCRdb re-called the multiplex PCR reads with MiXCR, one entry per CDR3 protein. Seen here are 20,000 to 25,000 distinct CDR3 sequences, about 30% observed once, and the top ten hold less than 4.5%. Study findings and constraints: While identical dominant CDR3 beta clonotypes recurred across tumor sites within a patient, high-frequency clones unique to individual sites also appeared. Each patient largely had their own distinct set of high-frequency T-cell receptor beta clonotypes.

As template, the study used bulk tumor genomic DNA at about 550 ng per sample. Surgeons took several biopsies per primary tumor, spaced far apart, during surgery. Surgery that was curative in intent was performed on patients with untreated, newly diagnosed non-small cell lung cancer. The donors had newly diagnosed non-small cell lung cancer and underwent surgery intended to cure it. This clonotype was counted ten times or more. Its antigen is as yet unknown. With 0 bases clipped from V and 6 bases from J, the junction kept 13 bases outside the gene matches. From germline, CDR1 is LGHNA and CDR2 YNFKEQ. The CDR3 has 18 amino acids.

Sequencing was performed on lung tumor tissue. This sequence was found in a man between 35 and 55 years old with non-small cell lung cancer. The chain employs TRBV4-2 and TRBJ2-7; TRBD2 aligns across 11 bases. CDR3 in amino acids: CASSQDLGSGLAAIEQYF. DNA for the CDR3: TGTGCCAGCAGCCAAGATCTAGGGTCGGGACTAGCGGCAATCGAGCAGTACTTC.